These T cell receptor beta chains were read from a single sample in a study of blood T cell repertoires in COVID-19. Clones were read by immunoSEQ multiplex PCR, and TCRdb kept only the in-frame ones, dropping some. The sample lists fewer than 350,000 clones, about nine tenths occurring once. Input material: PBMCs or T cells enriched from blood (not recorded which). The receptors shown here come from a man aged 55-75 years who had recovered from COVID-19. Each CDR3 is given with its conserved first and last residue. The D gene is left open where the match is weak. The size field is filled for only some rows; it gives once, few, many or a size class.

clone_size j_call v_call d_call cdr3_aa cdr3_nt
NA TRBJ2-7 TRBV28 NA CASSLQGRVDEQYF TGTGCCAGCAGTTTACAGGGTCGGGTTGACGAGCAGTACTTC
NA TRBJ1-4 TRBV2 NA CASSRRQKTNEKLFF TGTGCCAGCAGTAGACGACAGAAGACTAATGAAAAACTGTTTTTT
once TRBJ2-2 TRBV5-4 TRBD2 CASTRGGAGGTGELFF TGTGCCAGCACCCGCGGGGGGGCGGGAGGCACCGGGGAGCTGTTTTTT
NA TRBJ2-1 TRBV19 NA CASTTLAISEQFF TGTGCCAGTACCACACTAGCAATATCTGAGCAGTTCTTC
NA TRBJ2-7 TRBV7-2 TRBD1 CASSLGTGTGGYEQYF TGTGCCAGCAGCTTAGGTACCGGGACAGGGGGCTACGAGCAGTACTTC
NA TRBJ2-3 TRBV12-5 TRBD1 CASGLGQGETTTDTQYF TGTGCTAGTGGTTTGGGACAGGGGGAGACTACCACAGATACGCAGTATTTT
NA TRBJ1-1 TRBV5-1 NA CASSPEGNTEAFF TGCGCCAGCAGCCCAGAGGGGAACACTGAAGCTTTCTTT
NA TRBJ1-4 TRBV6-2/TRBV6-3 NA CASSYPQQKLFF TGTGCCAGCAGTTACCCACAACAAAAACTGTTTTTT
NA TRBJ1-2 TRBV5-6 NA CASSFTSYGYTF TGTGCCAGCAGCTTTACCAGCTATGGCTACACCTTC
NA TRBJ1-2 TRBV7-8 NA CASSFERLNYGYTF TGTGCCAGCAGCTTCGAGCGCCTTAACTATGGCTACACCTTC
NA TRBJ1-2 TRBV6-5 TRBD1 CASRKQGAEYGYTF TGTGCCAGCAGGAAACAGGGGGCAGAATATGGCTACACCTTC
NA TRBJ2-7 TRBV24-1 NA CATSPGAYEQYF TGTGCCACCAGCCCGGGGGCCTACGAGCAGTACTTC
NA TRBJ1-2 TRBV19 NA CASSIGQDYGYTF TGTGCCAGTAGTATAGGGCAGGACTATGGCTACACCTTC
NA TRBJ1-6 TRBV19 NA CASMSSAYNSPLHF TGTGCCAGTATGTCGAGCGCCTATAATTCACCCCTCCACTTT
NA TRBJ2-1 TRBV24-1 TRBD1 CATERQGVSYNEQFF TGTGCCACCGAGCGACAGGGGGTGTCCTACAATGAGCAGTTCTTC
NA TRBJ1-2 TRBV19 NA CASSGQGNYGYTF TGTGCCAGTAGTGGTCAGGGGAACTATGGCTACACCTTC
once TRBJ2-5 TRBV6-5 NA CASSLTGTLQETQYF TGTGCCAGCAGTTTGACCGGGACACTACAAGAGACCCAGTACTTC
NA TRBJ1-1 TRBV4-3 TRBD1 CASSQDHRGTEAFF TGCGCCAGCAGCCAAGACCACAGGGGGACTGAAGCTTTCTTT